The 21 T cell receptor beta chains presented below share a single source sample, sequenced in a study of beta chain features in type 1 diabetes. Study results and limitations: There was a moderate but significant shortening of TCRB CDR3s in all four CD4+ subsets of Type 1 diabetes patients.

What these receptors recognize is not known. Every isolated RNA sample was fully reverse transcribed, so sequencing captured expressed TCRB transcripts. Clones were read by immunoSEQ multiplex PCR, and TCRdb kept only the in-frame ones, dropping some. This sample yields 300,000 to 350,000 clones, of which approximately 9.9% are seen a single time; roughly 1% belongs to the top ten. Source material: central memory CD4+ T cells from blood. The receptors derive from a man aged 25 to 45 with type 1 diabetes.

The V gene is TRBV21-1, the J gene TRBJ2-2; the table's TRBD1 call for D was not verified on the DNA. TRBV21-1 is marked as a pseudogene. CDR3 length: 16 residues. CDR3 region: CASSKGGQGPTGELFF. The CDR3 DNA sequence: TGTGCCAGCAGCAAAGGGGGACAGGGCCCCACCGGGGAGCTGTTTTTT.

This clone was seen a handful of times. The rearrangement uses TRBV7-2 and TRBJ2-3, with 9 bases fitting TRBD1. The germline V gene encodes CDR1 SGHTA and CDR2 FQGNSA. The CDR3 is 15 amino acids. V was pared by 5 bases and J by 1 base, with 4 bases of the junction left unmatched. The CDR3 coding sequence is TGTGCCAGCAGCACAGGGGGCGCGGGCACAGATACGCAGTATTTT. Protein sequence: CASSTGGAGTDTQYF.

This clone was counted between two and nine times. The chain carries TRBV9 and TRBJ2-5; TRBD1 aligns across 9 bases. Germline-derived CDR1 and CDR2 are SGDLS and YYNGEE. J gave up 10 bases and V 5 bases, and 12 bases lay outside the gene matches. The CDR3 length is 14 residues. The CDR3 loop is CASSTGGLERDQYF. The CDR3 nucleotides read TGTGCCAGCAGTACAGGGGGCTTGGAAAGGGACCAGTACTTC.

The chain recombines TRBV28 with TRBJ2-7; D not certain. Per the germline V gene, CDR1 is MDHEN and CDR2 is SYDVKM. The V end lost 10 bases, the J end lost 4 bases, and 11 bases lay between the germline ends. The CDR3 contains 11 residues. DNA for the CDR3: TGTGCCACCCTTTTCCGATACGAGCAGTACTTC. It codes for CATLFRYEQYF. Drawing the rest from reference TRBV28 and TRBJ2-7, the complete variable domain is DVKVTQSSRYLVKRTGEKVFLECVQDMDHENMFWYRQDPGLGLRLIYFSYDVKMKEKGDIPEGYSVSREKKERFSLILESASTNQTSMYLCATLFRYEQYFGPGTRLTVT.

The chain has TRBV10-1 and TRBJ2-1; D is possibly TRBD2 (5 bases). This CDR3 contains 13 residues. V was shortened by 5 bases and J by 6 bases, with 11 bases between the two germline ends. Germline V CDR1 and CDR2: WNHNN, SYGVQD (reference sequence). CDR3 amino acids: CASSSSGPNEQFF. The DNA of the CDR3 is TGCGCCAGCAGTTCGAGCGGCCCCAATGAGCAGTTCTTC.

This clone was counted many times. Distinct nucleotide sequences in the sample also encode this CDR3. The chain recombines TRBV4-3 with TRBJ1-6; 8 bases agree with TRBD1. This CDR3 is 15 amino acids long. The junction had 9 bases not matched to a gene; V was cut back by 6 bases and J by 8 bases. Germline values: CDR1 LGHNA, CDR2 YSLEER. The CDR3 bases are TGCGCCAGCAGACATGGGACAGGCGATTATTCACCCCTCCACTTT. This sequence encodes CASRHGTGDYSPLHF.

This clone has only a few counts. This chain links TRBV10-1 with TRBJ1-1; 9 nucleotides agree with TRBD1. Germline V gene sequence: CDR1 WNHNN, CDR2 SYGVQD (reference sequence). There are 13 residues in the CDR3. V lost 9 bases and J lost 3; bases outside the gene matches: 5. In nucleotides, the CDR3 is TGCGCCAGTCAGCGACAGGGGGACACTGAAGCTTTCTTT. Translating gives CASQRQGDTEAFF.

This clone was seen at least ten times. The chain recombines TRBV18 with TRBJ2-5, with 8 bases lining up with TRBD1. The CDR3 is 17 amino acids. Trimming at V came to 1 base and at J to 5 bases, leaving 12 bases not matched to a gene. Germline CDR1 reads KGHSH; CDR2 reads LQKENI. CDR3 sequence (DNA): TGTGCCAGCTCACCACAGGCACCAGGGGGCTCGGAGGAGACCCAGTACTTC. This encodes CASSPQAPGGSEETQYF.

The chain links TRBV20-1 to TRBJ2-5; D might be TRBD2 (5 bases). V lost 0 bases and J 11 bases, leaving 10 bases between the germline ends. This CDR3 contains 11 residues. Germline V gives CDR1 DFQATT, CDR2 SNEGSKA (reference sequence). DNA for the CDR3: TGCAGTGCTAGAGAGACGGCGGGTCAGTACTTC. Encoded protein: CSARETAGQYF.

This clone was seen only a few times. The genes are TRBV15 and TRBJ2-1; 9 nucleotides match TRBD2. Germline CDR1 reads LNHNV; CDR2 reads YYDKDF (reference sequence). The CDR3 spans 16 residues. V was pared by 0 bases and J by 10 bases, with 10 bases of the junction left unmatched. The CDR3 loop reads CATSRDRQRGALEQFF. In DNA form, the CDR3 reads TGTGCCACCAGCAGAGATCGCCAGCGGGGGGCCCTAGAGCAGTTCTTC.

This clone was observed a handful of times. The gene calls are TRBV9 and TRBJ2-3; weak D call: TRBD2 (7 bases). This CDR3 is built from 17 residues. Germline CDR1 and CDR2: SGDLS and YYNGEE. Trimming shortened V by 0 bases and J by 0 bases, and 14 bases separated the two germline ends. CDR3 in amino acids: CASSVGLKGGSTDTQYF. The CDR3 DNA follows: TGTGCCAGCAGCGTAGGTTTGAAGGGGGGGAGCACAGATACGCAGTATTTT.

This chain connects TRBV28 to TRBJ1-2; 7 bases align to TRBD1. The V segment lost 6 bases and the J segment 4 bases; nucleotides outside the gene matches: 5. Germline CDR1 is MDHEN and CDR2 is SYDVKM. This CDR3 is built from 13 residues. CDR3 DNA sequence: TGTGCCAGCAGCTACGGGACAGTCTATGGCTACACCTTC. Encoded protein: CASSYGTVYGYTF.

The V call is TRBV7-9, the J call TRBJ1-2; TRBD1 aligns across 8 bases. The J segment lost 3 bases and the V segment lost 5 bases, leaving 14 bases of the junction unmatched. CDR1 SEHNR and CDR2 FQNEAQ come from the germline V gene (reference sequence). The CDR3 has 17 amino acids. The CDR3 sequence is CASSLRGGQGGDYGYTF. The CDR3 DNA follows: TGTGCCAGCAGCCTCCGTGGAGGACAGGGAGGAGACTATGGCTACACCTTC.

This clone was seen more than once but under ten times. The gene calls are TRBV6-5 and TRBJ2-1, with 7 bases lining up with TRBD2. The germline CDR1 and CDR2 sequences are MNHEY and SVGAGI. Trimming removed 10 bases from V and 3 bases from J; junction bases left unmatched: 3. There are 12 residues in the CDR3. This chain's CDR3 is CATWEGYNEQFF. Written as DNA, the CDR3 is TGTGCCACGTGGGAGGGCTACAATGAGCAGTTCTTC.

A few counts support this clone. The gene calls are TRBV5-4 and TRBJ1-5, with D possibly being TRBD1 (6 bases). The CDR3 spans 13 residues. Germline V gene lookup returns CDR1 SGHNT and CDR2 YYREEE (reference sequence). Trimming cost V 3 bases and J 5 bases, with 9 bases left between them. CDR3 sequence reads: CASSWDIDQPQHF. The CDR3 DNA reads TGTGCCAGCAGCTGGGACATTGATCAGCCCCAGCATTTT.

V and J are TRBV5-1 and TRBJ1-1; D is unresolved. V was pared by 0 bases and J by 1 base, with 7 bases between. Germline V gene data show CDR1 as SGHRS and CDR2 as YFSETQ. The CDR3 totals 14 residues. CDR3 region: CASSLDRSNTEAFF. As DNA, the CDR3 is TGCGCCAGCAGCTTGGACAGATCGAACACTGAAGCTTTCTTT.

This sequence joins TRBV4-1 and TRBJ2-5, with 9 bases aligning to TRBD2. This CDR3 spans 15 amino acids. The J segment lost 5 bases and the V segment lost 7 bases, leaving 11 bases of the junction unmatched. CDR1 and CDR2 (germline): MGHRA, YSYEKL. For the CDR3, the DNA is TGCGCCAGCAAAGGGTTGCGGGGGGGCGGTGAGACCCAGTACTTC. Translated, it gives CASKGLRGGGETQYF.

This clone was counted only a few times. The J gene is TRBJ2-7, the V gene TRBV19; the D gene is possibly TRBD2 (6 bases). Deletions cut 4 bases from V and 6 bases from J, with 19 bases between. The CDR3 is made up of 15 amino acids. Germline lookup yields CDR1 LNHDA and CDR2 SQIVND (reference sequence). DNA of the CDR3: TGTGCCAGTAGTACCCCGGGACTGGGACGGTCCGAGCAGTACTTC. It specifies CASSTPGLGRSEQYF.

The chain employs TRBV10-3 and TRBJ1-1; D unclear. Trimming took 1 base from V and 3 from J, leaving 9 bases between them. Germline V gene data show CDR1 as ENHRY and CDR2 as SYGVKD. This CDR3 region has 14 residues. CDR3 protein: CAISEFGEDTEAFF. The CDR3 bases are TGTGCCATCAGTGAGTTCGGGGAGGACACTGAAGCTTTCTTT.

J is TRBJ2-2 and V is TRBV5-1, with 8 bases aligning to TRBD1. Germline loops: CDR1 SGHRS, CDR2 YFSETQ. This CDR3 has 13 amino acids. V was pared by 5 bases and J by 3 bases, with 0 bases of the junction left unmatched. The DNA of the CDR3 is TGCGCCAGCAGGGGACAGGACACCGGGGAGCTGTTTTTT. Amino acid sequence: CASRGQDTGELFF.

In its sample, this clone was seen a few times. This chain uses TRBV29-1 with TRBJ2-7; 7 bases line up with TRBD1. Germline-derived CDR1 and CDR2 are SQVTM and ANQGSEA. The V gene end was trimmed by 6 bases and the J gene end by 6 bases; junction bases not matched to a gene: 11. This CDR3 has 13 amino acids. CDR3 DNA sequence: TGCAGCGTGGGACAGACTCCCCCTCTCGAGCAGTACTTC. Translating it yields CSVGQTPPLEQYF.